This T cell receptor beta chain was identified during a study of blood T cell repertoires in COVID-19. Looking at the study overall: COVID-19 samples, acute and convalescent, were from the United States, Italy and Spain. The cDNA or gDNA used as material had been derived from T cells, B-cell-depleted T cells, or PBMCs.

Authors' processing steps: The assay estimated nucleated cells by amplifying reference gene primers. TCRdb keeps only in-frame clones here, not all; method: immunoSEQ multiplex PCR. V and J calls and clone size are given by that table; D and trimming were obtained from the DNA. The table records fewer than 250,000 clones, approximately 81% of them present only once. There are 16 residues in the CDR3. The germline V gene has CDR1 LNHDA and CDR2 SQIVND (reference sequence). V was shortened by 3 bases and J by 6 bases, with 18 bases between the two germline ends. The sample taken for sequencing was peripheral blood. The J gene is TRBJ1-5, the V gene TRBV19; possibly TRBD1 for D (5 bases). The receptor's source is a human donor in a cohort sampled during active COVID-19. The CDR3 DNA reads as TGTGCCAGTAGTATGTCCTCGGGGGGGATGGGTCAGCCCCAGCATTTT. Its protein product is CASSMSSGGMGQPQHF.